The clone carrying this TCR beta chain was recorded once. Its antigen remains unidentified. A second roughly 6 to 12 cycle PCR used barcoded and J-beta primers. One entry per CDR3 protein, called by TCRdb with MiXCR from the 5' RACE reads. The data contain about 760,000 distinct CDR3 sequences, 20% to 25% of them singletons. The source of the sample is a study of blood T cells in healthy people across ages. Overall study findings and caveats: Greater diversity and more naive CD4+ cells were seen in long-lived donors than in aged donors.

Germline CDR1 SGHRS, CDR2 YFSETQ. V gave up 4 bases and J gave up 5 bases; unmatched junction bases: 12. This CDR3 contains 17 residues. This same sample was also taken into another study, of T cells of mothers and their children. That source reports: Using the M1S primer, the second PCR added sample barcodes along with 2-4 random nucleotides.

The sequencing input was blood. The chain links TRBV5-1 to TRBJ2-5; 12 bases line up with TRBD2. The receptor was derived from a boy aged 5-17 years in good health. CDR3 region: CASSLLAGTSGLETQYF. Here the CDR3 DNA reads TGCGCCAGCAGCCTCCTTGCCGGGACTAGCGGGTTGGAGACCCAGTACTTC.